These T cell receptor beta chains were read from a single sample in a study of T cells expressing NK-cell markers. From the 5' RACE reads, TCRdb lists one entry per CDR3 protein and no DNA. Its table lists 160,000 or so distinct CDR3 sequences. The sequencing sample was made of blood T cells: a sorted CD56 or NKG2C T cell subset, CD4+ or CD8+ T cells, or bulk PBMC T cells (not recorded which). The receptors stem from a woman aged 18-70 years in good health. CDR3s include the opening cysteine and the closing phenylalanine or tryptophan.

V,J,CDR3
TRBV6-1,TRBJ2-5,CASSEGTSGGATQYF
TRBV20-1,TRBJ1-3,CSARGPGGASSGNTIYF
TRBV6-1,TRBJ2-1,CASSPGLARNEQFF
TRBV20-1,TRBJ1-1,CSARDGGRGNTEAFF
TRBV3-1,TRBJ1-1,CASSQDLTATEAFF
TRBV28,TRBJ2-7,CASSSMGQTYEQYF
TRBV11-2,TRBJ2-1,CASSLTTGKSYNEQFF
TRBV6-5,TRBJ2-1,CASSYSKGSSYNEQFF
TRBV5-6,TRBJ2-3,CASSLKGADTQYF
TRBV5-1,TRBJ2-5,CASSTGGGETQYF
TRBV5-5,TRBJ2-1,CASSLGLAAGPVNEQFF
TRBV9,TRBJ2-3,CASSPSGKASTDTQYF
TRBV5-1,TRBJ2-6,CASSDRGSGANVLTF
TRBV2,TRBJ2-1,CASSDRYNNEQFF
TRBV29-1,TRBJ2-7,CSVATGTGVSEQYF
TRBV7-3,TRBJ2-3,CASSLGLAAPGTQYF
TRBV5-1,TRBJ1-1,CASSLELGAEAFF
TRBV7-7,TRBJ2-1,CASSLRGGNNEQFF
TRBV14,TRBJ1-5,CASSQAGGQPQHF
TRBV7-3,TRBJ2-3,CASSLVGRLAGYPDTQYF
TRBV7-8,TRBJ1-4,CASSLDEKLFF
TRBV20-1,TRBJ2-5,CSASPPGDREETQYF
TRBV2,TRBJ2-1,CASSQPTSGGAGGQSSYNEQFF
TRBV12-3/TRBV12-4,TRBJ1-2,CASRHPRQLGYTF
TRBV7-2,TRBJ2-7,CASSLVGGSDYEQYF
TRBV6-1,TRBJ1-5,CASSVGGNQPQHF
TRBV20-1,TRBJ2-7,CSAQTYSSYEQYF
TRBV12-3/TRBV12-4,TRBJ2-2,CASSPGGVVGELFF
TRBV4-1,TRBJ2-5,CASSAKGGGEETQYF
TRBV20-1,TRBJ1-2,CSARQGDYYGYTF
TRBV5-1,TRBJ2-5,CASSSPGTGMETQYF
TRBV3-1,TRBJ1-1,CASSLGVFMNTEAFF
TRBV14,TRBJ2-4,CASSRTSGRLKNIQYF
TRBV4-1,TRBJ1-1,CASSQDEGQGIEAFF
TRBV11-2,TRBJ2-7,CASSLDQGGVGEQYF
TRBV7-2,TRBJ2-2,CASSPARTGELFF
TRBV6-2/TRBV6-3,TRBJ2-1,CATFGTGGRDEQFF
TRBV10-3,TRBJ2-1,CAISESLGQGRDNEQFF
TRBV4-1,TRBJ2-5,CASSQAELTEETQYF
TRBV7-3,TRBJ2-1,CASKDGRGGDNEQFF
TRBV2,TRBJ2-3,CASTRWPSTDTQYF
TRBV11-2,TRBJ1-4,CASSRVPEGPNEKLFF
TRBV20-1,TRBJ2-7,CSARGTSGSHEQYF
TRBV3-1,TRBJ1-1,CASSQALTDTEAFF
TRBV7-3,TRBJ1-2,CASSSTPRGSYTF
TRBV11-2,TRBJ2-1,CASSLLAGGVGNEQFF
TRBV11-2,TRBJ2-1,CASSLSAEANEQFF
TRBV5-1,TRBJ2-1,CASSLGTVGEQFF
TRBV5-1,TRBJ1-2,CASSLDVSYGYTF
TRBV15,TRBJ1-2,CATSRDRVGADGYTF
TRBV5-1,TRBJ1-2,CASSLAWDTTGYTF
TRBV4-2,TRBJ2-7,CASSQDRASPPYEQYF
TRBV6-1,TRBJ2-6,CASNLQGAGANVLTF
TRBV9,TRBJ2-2,CASSVLASSLTGELFF
TRBV29-1,TRBJ2-7,CSVDGGASGPYEQYF
TRBV20-1,TRBJ1-5,CSARDRTGFAVNQPQHF